What follows is one T cell receptor beta chain and its context. Its antigen is undetermined. The CDR3 consists of 15 residues. Germline trimming cut 3 bases from V and 1 base from J; bases unmatched to any gene: 3. CDR1 and CDR2 from the germline V gene are SEHNR and FQNEAQ (reference sequence). The source of the sample is a study of identical twins. TCRdb fed the 5' RACE reads into MiXCR, producing one record per CDR3 protein. The table records approximately 470,000 distinct CDR3 sequences, more than 13% of them present only once. Notes on the study in general: The more abundant beta clonotypes in cord blood had fewer insertions, and memory repertoires did not show this.

The sample also formed part of further work on yellow fever vaccine responses in identical twins. As that report states: Twins' vaccine T cell responses reportedly seemed partly convergent and partly personalized.

The sequence was obtained from a woman aged 18-29 years in good health. The material sequenced was CD4+ T cells sorted from blood. The genes are TRBV7-9 and TRBJ1-1, with 9 bases aligning to TRBD1. The CDR3 here is CASSFPGQGNTEAFF. The CDR3 DNA reads as TGTGCCAGCAGCTTCCCGGGACAGGGGAACACTGAAGCTTTCTTT.